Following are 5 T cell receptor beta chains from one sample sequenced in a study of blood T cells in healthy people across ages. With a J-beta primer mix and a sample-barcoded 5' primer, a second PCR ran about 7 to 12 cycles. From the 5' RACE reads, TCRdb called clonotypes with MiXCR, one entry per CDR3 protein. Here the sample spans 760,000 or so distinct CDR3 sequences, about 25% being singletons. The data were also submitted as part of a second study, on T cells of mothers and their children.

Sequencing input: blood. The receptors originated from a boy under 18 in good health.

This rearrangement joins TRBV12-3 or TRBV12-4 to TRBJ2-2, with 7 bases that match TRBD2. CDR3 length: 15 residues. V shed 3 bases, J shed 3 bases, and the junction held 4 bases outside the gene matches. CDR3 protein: CASSLGRGDTGELFF. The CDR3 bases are TGTGCCAGCAGTTTGGGTCGGGGGGACACCGGGGAGCTGTTTTTT.

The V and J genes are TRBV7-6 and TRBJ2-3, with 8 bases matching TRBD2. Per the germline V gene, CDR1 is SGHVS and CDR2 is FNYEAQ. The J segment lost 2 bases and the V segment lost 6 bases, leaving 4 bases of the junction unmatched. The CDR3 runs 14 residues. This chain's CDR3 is CASSRGGITDTQYF. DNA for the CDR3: TGTGCCAGCAGTCGGGGGGGGATCACAGATACGCAGTATTTT.

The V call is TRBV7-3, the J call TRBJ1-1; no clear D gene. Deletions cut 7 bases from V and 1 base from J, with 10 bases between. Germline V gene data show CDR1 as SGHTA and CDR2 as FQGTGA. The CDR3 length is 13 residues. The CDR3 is CASKAGGNTEAFF. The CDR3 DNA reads TGTGCCAGCAAGGCCGGAGGGAACACTGAAGCTTTCTTT. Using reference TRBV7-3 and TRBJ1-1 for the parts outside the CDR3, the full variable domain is GAGVSQTPSNKVTEKGKYVELRCDPISGHTALYWYRQSLGQGPEFLIYFQGTGAADDSGLPNDRFFAVRPEGSVSTLKIQRTERGDSAVYLCASKAGGNTEAFFGQGTRLTVV.

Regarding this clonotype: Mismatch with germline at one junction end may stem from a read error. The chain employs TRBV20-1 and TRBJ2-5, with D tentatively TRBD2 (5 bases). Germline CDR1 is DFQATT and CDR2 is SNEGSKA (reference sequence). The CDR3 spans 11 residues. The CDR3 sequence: CSARGTGILFF. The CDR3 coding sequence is TGCAGTGCTAGAGGGACCGGGATTTTGTTCTTC.

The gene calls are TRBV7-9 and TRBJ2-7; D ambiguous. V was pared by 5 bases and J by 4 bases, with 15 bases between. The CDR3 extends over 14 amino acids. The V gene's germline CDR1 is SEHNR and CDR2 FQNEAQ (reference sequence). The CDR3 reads CASSHPMDPYEQYF. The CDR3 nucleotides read TGTGCCAGCAGCCACCCTATGGACCCATACGAGCAGTACTTC.